This T cell receptor beta chain originates from a study of T cells in Graves' hyperthyroidism and ophthalmopathy. Study-level results: Ophthalmopathy was model-predicted a median roughly 6.2 months pre-onset. The majority of expanded thyroid clonotypes above 0.001 also appeared in blood. From stable hyperthyroidism, ophthalmopathy was separated by a 13 V-J model.

V lost 5 bases, J lost 2 bases, and 10 bases lay in between. This CDR3 comprises 14 residues. The V gene's germline CDR1 is KGHSH and CDR2 LQKENI. Based on clinical symptoms, serum thyroxine and TRAb, thyroid ultrasound and orbital computed tomography, diagnoses were reached. About this clonotype: Its antigen remains unknown.

Amplification yielded TCR beta CDR3 regions, with RNA transcripts as the source. HTBI primers were used for first-round RT-PCR of the TCR CDR3. TCRdb passed the multiplex PCR reads through MiXCR, listing each CDR3 protein once. The table lists fewer than 900,000 distinct CDR3 sequences, roughly 20% of them singletons. The chain joins TRBV18 to TRBJ1-3; D is ambiguous. Sequenced input: blood. This sequence originates from a woman between 50 and 59 years old with Graves' hyperthyroidism that later progressed to Graves' ophthalmopathy. The CDR3 coding sequence is TGTGCCAGCTCAGTCCGGATGGCTGGAAACACCATATATTTT. It translates to CASSVRMAGNTIYF.